The 4 T cell receptor beta chains below all came from one sample that was sequenced in a study of control samples from healthy donors and cancer patients (TCRdb year 2020). The library was prepared using the immunoSEQ multiplex PCR assay. Here the immuneACCESS table is served through TCRdb, limited to in-frame sequences with V and J called. Missing clones are a known gap in these copies; in checked studies unresolved V genes cover under half, and the rest lacks a known reason. The sample table records some 250,000 clones; roughly 80% of these occur just once. The biggest ten clones account for approximately 12% of the sample. Sequenced input: PBMCs. Receptor source: a woman aged 55 to 70 with lung cancer.

This clone was detected only a few times. The CDR3 DNA reads TGTGCCAGCAGTGAACTTTCGGCAGAGTATGGCTACACCTTC. This gives the protein CASSELSAEYGYTF. The rearrangement joins TRBV2 to TRBJ1-2; D ambiguous. V was pared by 2 bases and J by 5 bases, with 12 bases between. Germline V lookup: CDR1 SNHLY, CDR2 FYNNEI. This CDR3 region has 14 residues.

The chain combines TRBV5-4 with TRBJ1-6; TRBD1 matches at 10 bases. The CDR3 is made up of 15 amino acids. V shed 0 bases, J shed 11 bases, and the junction held 5 bases outside the gene matches. Germline assignment: CDR1 SGHNT and CDR2 YYREEE (reference sequence). The CDR3 here is CASSLALGTGAPLHF. Here the CDR3 DNA reads TGTGCCAGCAGCTTGGCCCTTGGGACAGGGGCACCCCTCCACTTT.

The rearrangement joins TRBV5-6 to TRBJ1-4; a possible D gene is TRBD1 (5 bases). Germline CDR1 reads SGHDT; CDR2 reads YYEEEE. Trimming stripped 1 base from V and 7 bases from J, with 11 bases between. CDR3 length equals 14 residues. This CDR3 reads CASSLFQGGEKLFF. CDR3 DNA sequence: TGTGCCAGCAGCTTGTTCCAGGGAGGTGAAAAACTGTTTTTT.

The rearrangement uses TRBV6-5 and TRBJ2-7, with a possible D match to TRBD2 (6 bases). The germline V and J ends were trimmed by 0 bases and 2 bases, with 11 bases remaining between them. This CDR3 has 15 amino acids. The germline V gene has CDR1 MNHEY and CDR2 SVGAGI. For the CDR3, the DNA is TGTGCCAGCAGTTACTCGGGAGGAGTTACCTACGAGCAGTACTTC. It is translated as CASSYSGGVTYEQYF.